Listed here is a single TCR beta chain. Constant-region reverse primers amplified full-length variable regions, followed by semi-nested Nested Universal Primer A PCR. TCRdb passed the 5' RACE reads through MiXCR, listing each CDR3 protein once. The sample has approximately 23,000 distinct CDR3 sequences, under 40% seen once. The CDR3 has 15 amino acids. Germline CDR1 MNHEY, CDR2 SVGAGI. The V end was cut by 7 bases, the J end by 2 bases, with 15 bases between. The sequenced sample consisted of tumor-infiltrating naive CD4+ T cells sorted from the breast tumor. Subset: naive CD4+ T cells, CD4+CD45RA+CD25-. V gene TRBV6-5 combines with J gene TRBJ1-5, with D perhaps matching TRBD1 (5 bases). This receptor was obtained from a female donor with breast cancer. The CDR3, as DNA: TGTGCCAGCAAAAAACCGGGGCCGGGCAATCAGCCCCAGCATTTT. This codes for CASKKPGPGNQPQHF.